The entry below gives a single T cell receptor (beta chain) sequence along with its context. The antigen is not known. Assay used: immunoSEQ multiplex PCR; TCRdb lists only in-frame clones, some missing. The table shows some 15,000 clones, with 70% to 90% occurring only once. CDR1 SNHLY and CDR2 FYNNEI come from the germline V gene. The V segment lost 9 bases and the J segment 8 bases; nucleotides outside the gene matches: 7. CDR3 size: 12 residues. These data originate in a study of tumor-infiltrating lymphocytes in localized non-small cell lung cancer. Study-level background: Several tumor histologies, both smoking statuses, and some post-neoadjuvant chemotherapy samples were included. Each patient gave resected tumor and non-adjacent uninvolved lung tissue. Study findings and constraints: Available tissue quantity limited TCR sequencing to a patient subset.

What was sequenced was uninvolved lung tissue not adjacent to the tumor. This chain uses TRBV2 with TRBJ2-1, with 7 bases fitting TRBD2. This receptor was obtained from a human donor with non-small cell lung cancer. The CDR3 DNA sequence: TGTGCCAGTCGGGGGGTGGCCCATGAGCAGTTCTTC. Protein: CASRGVAHEQFF.